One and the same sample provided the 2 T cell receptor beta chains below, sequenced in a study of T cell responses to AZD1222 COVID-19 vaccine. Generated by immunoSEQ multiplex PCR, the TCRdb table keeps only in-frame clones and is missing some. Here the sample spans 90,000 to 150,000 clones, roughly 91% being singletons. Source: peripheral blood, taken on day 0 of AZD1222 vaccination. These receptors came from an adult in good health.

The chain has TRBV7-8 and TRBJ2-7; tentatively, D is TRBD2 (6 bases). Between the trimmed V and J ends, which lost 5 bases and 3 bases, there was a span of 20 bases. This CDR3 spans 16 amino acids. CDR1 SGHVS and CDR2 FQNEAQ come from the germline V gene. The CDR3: CASSDKSAGPFYEQYF. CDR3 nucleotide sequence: TGTGCCAGCAGCGACAAGTCGGCGGGACCATTCTACGAGCAGTACTTC.

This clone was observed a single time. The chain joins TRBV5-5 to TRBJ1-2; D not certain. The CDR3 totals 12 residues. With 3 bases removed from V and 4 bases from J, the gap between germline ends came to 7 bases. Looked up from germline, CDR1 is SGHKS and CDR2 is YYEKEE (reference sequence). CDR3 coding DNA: TGTGCCAGCAGCTCCAGGAGCTATGGCTACACCTTC. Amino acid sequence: CASSSRSYGYTF.